One and the same sample provided the 25 T cell receptor beta chains below, sequenced in a study of blood T cell repertoires in COVID-19. The method was immunoSEQ multiplex PCR; TCRdb's version includes in-frame clones alone and lacks a portion of them. The top ten hold under 1.3% of the sample, which has nearly 350,000 clones, roughly 87% seen once. Sequenced material: PBMCs or T cells enriched from blood (not recorded which). Receptors originate from a woman aged 25 to 39 who had recovered from COVID-19.

The chain carries TRBV6-5 and TRBJ1-4; D ambiguous. Germline V gene data show CDR1 as MNHEY and CDR2 as SVGAGI. The V end lost 2 bases, the J end lost 3 bases, and 7 bases lay between the germline ends. The CDR3 totals 14 residues. CDR3 sequence reads: CASSYTSSNEKLFF. The CDR3 DNA reads as TGTGCCAGCAGTTACACATCCTCTAATGAAAAACTGTTTTTT.

This clone was counted a single time. Here the CDR3 DNA reads TGCAGCGTTGAAAGAGCGGGGGGACAACCCTACGAGCAGTACTTC. Protein product: CSVERAGGQPYEQYF. The chain combines TRBV29-1 with TRBJ2-7, with TRBD2 matching 9 bases. This CDR3 is built from 15 residues. The V gene's germline CDR1 is SQVTM and CDR2 ANQGSEA. Trimming removed 2 bases from V and 2 bases from J; junction bases left unmatched: 7.

This chain uses TRBV2 with TRBJ2-1, with 8 bases aligning to TRBD1. The CDR3 consists of 14 residues. The germline gives CDR1 SNHLY, CDR2 FYNNEI. The ends lost 8 bases at V and 5 bases at J; junction bases unmatched: 8. The CDR3 nucleotides read TGTGCCAGCCTTAGAGGGGGACAGGACAATGAGCAGTTCTTC. Encoded protein: CASLRGGQDNEQFF.

The gene calls are TRBV28 and TRBJ1-2; 8 bases map to TRBD1. The CDR3 loop spans 13 amino acids. The germline gives CDR1 MDHEN, CDR2 SYDVKM. V was pared by 2 bases and J by 8 bases, with 4 bases of the junction left unmatched. CDR3 coding DNA: TGTGCCAGCAGTTTAGGACAGGGTAGCGGCTACACCTTC. It encodes CASSLGQGSGYTF.

The chain employs TRBV9 and TRBJ2-2; 8 bases fit TRBD2. V trimming: 4 bases; J trimming: 2 bases; junction bases outside the gene matches: 7. The germline V gene has CDR1 SGDLS and CDR2 YYNGEE. This CDR3 comprises 16 residues. The CDR3 coding sequence is TGTGCCAGCAGCCCGGTTGCGGGGGGTAACACCGGGGAGCTGTTTTTT. The encoded protein is CASSPVAGGNTGELFF.

The J gene is TRBJ2-6, the V gene TRBV2; D gene uncertain. This CDR3 is 15 amino acids long. The V and J ends lost 3 bases and 0 bases respectively, with 6 bases between them. The germline V gene encodes CDR1 SNHLY and CDR2 FYNNEI. CDR3: CASSELRSGANVLTF. CDR3 nucleotides: TGTGCCAGCAGTGAGCTGCGCTCTGGGGCCAACGTCCTGACTTTC.

V gene TRBV5-1 combines with J gene TRBJ1-2; tentative D call: TRBD1 (5 bases). Germline V CDR1 and CDR2: SGHRS, YFSETQ. V was pared by 0 bases and J by 8 bases, with 17 bases between. This CDR3 spans 15 amino acids. The DNA of the CDR3 is TGCGCCAGCAGCTTGGGGGGCCGATCCGGAGACGGCTACACCTTC. Translating gives CASSLGGRSGDGYTF. The complete variable domain, with remaining parts taken from reference TRBV5-1 and TRBJ1-2, reads KAGVTQTPRYLIKTRGQQVTLSCSPISGHRSVSWYQQTPGQGLQFLFEYFSETQRNKGNFPGRFSGRQFSNSRSEMNVSTLELGDSALYLCASSLGGRSGDGYTFGSGTRLTVV.

This clone has more than one count but fewer than ten. The chain carries TRBV7-9 and TRBJ1-2, with D unresolved. Germline loops: CDR1 SEHNR, CDR2 FQNEAQ (reference sequence). This CDR3 contains 14 residues. V gave up 4 bases and J gave up 6 bases, with 15 bases separating them. CDR3 nucleotide sequence: TGTGCCAGCAGCTCCCGTCTCGGGGATCATGGCTACACCTTC. As protein: CASSSRLGDHGYTF.

The chain is built from TRBV30 and TRBJ1-3; no definite D call. The CDR3 length is 14 residues. From germline, CDR1 is GTSNPN and CDR2 SVGIG (reference sequence). The V end lost 5 bases, the J end lost 0 bases, and 11 bases lay between the germline ends. The CDR3 reads CAWGSGRSGNTIYF. The CDR3 DNA follows: TGTGCCTGGGGGTCGGGTCGCTCTGGAAACACCATATATTTT. Using reference TRBV30 and TRBJ1-3 for the parts outside the CDR3, the full variable domain is SQTIHQWPATLVQPVGSPLSLECTVEGTSNPNLYWYRQAAGRGLQLLFYSVGIGQISSEVPQNLSASRPQDRQFILSSKKLLLSDSGFYLCAWGSGRSGNTIYFGEGSWLTVV.

The chain links TRBV13 to TRBJ1-4; 7 positions agree with TRBD1. Germline lookup yields CDR1 PRHDT and CDR2 FYEKMQ (reference sequence). CDR3 length equals 15 residues. The V and J ends lost 5 bases and 4 bases, in that order; junction bases with no gene match: 7. For the CDR3, the DNA is TGTGCCAGCAGCCCATGGGGACAGCTTAATGAAAAACTGTTTTTT. It yields the protein CASSPWGQLNEKLFF.

The chain is built from TRBV27 and TRBJ2-3; D is unresolved. V was cut by 0 bases and J by 2 bases, with 6 bases left in between. CDR3 length: 14 amino acids. CDR1 MNHEY and CDR2 SMNVEV come from the germline V gene (reference sequence). For the CDR3, the DNA is TGTGCCAGCAGTTTATCCCGAGACACAGATACGCAGTATTTT. Encoded protein: CASSLSRDTDTQYF.

This clone was counted a few times. V and J are TRBV19 and TRBJ1-4, with D possibly being TRBD1 (5 bases). This CDR3 has 15 residues. Germline V gene lookup returns CDR1 LNHDA and CDR2 SQIVND (reference sequence). V shed 4 bases and J shed 6 bases, with 15 bases lying between them. The CDR3 DNA reads TGTGCCAGTAGTAGCCAGGGAGGCGGTTATGAAAAACTGTTTTTT. It yields the protein CASSSQGGGYEKLFF.

The genes are TRBV7-9 and TRBJ2-3; 9 nucleotides line up with TRBD1. This CDR3 spans 16 amino acids. Trimming removed 5 bases from V and 2 bases from J; junction bases left unmatched: 8. The V gene's germline CDR1 is SEHNR and CDR2 FQNEAQ (reference sequence). As DNA, the CDR3 is TGTGCCAGCAGCATCGGACAGGGGCCCCACACAGATACGCAGTATTTT. This encodes CASSIGQGPHTDTQYF.

This clone has just one count. The genes are TRBV4-3 and TRBJ1-5, with D tentatively TRBD1 (5 bases). From germline, CDR1 is LGHNA and CDR2 YSLEER. The CDR3 is made up of 17 amino acids. Trimming left V 0 bases short and J 5 bases short, with 17 bases between. Written as DNA, the CDR3 is TGCGCCAGCAGCCAAGATGGCGGCAGGGTGGGTGATCAGCCCCAGCATTTT. As protein: CASSQDGGRVGDQPQHF.

The chain employs TRBV6-5 and TRBJ2-5, with 10 bases matching TRBD1. J gave up 5 bases and V 6 bases, and 9 bases lay outside the gene matches. The CDR3 consists of 15 residues. Germline V gene data show CDR1 as MNHEY and CDR2 as SVGAGI. DNA of the CDR3: TGTGCCAGCAGCTCCGGGACAGGGGTTCGGGAGACCCAGTACTTC. Translated: CASSSGTGVRETQYF.

With respect to this clone: Relative to the germline gene, one junction end is altered; a read error may explain this. Other DNA sequences in this specimen translate into the identical CDR3. The rearrangement uses TRBV5-4 and TRBJ1-6; 8 positions match TRBD1. The CDR3 has 14 residues. Per the germline V gene, CDR1 is SGHNT and CDR2 is YYREEE (reference sequence). CDR3 DNA: TGTGCCAGCAGTTTGGACAGGGTGGGTTCACCCCTCCACTTT. It is translated as CASSLDRVGSPLHF.

The chain combines TRBV7-2 with TRBJ2-7, with TRBD2 as a possible D gene (6 bases). Germline CDR1 is SGHTA and CDR2 is FQGNSA. This CDR3 contains 15 residues. V was shortened by 5 bases and J by 0 bases, with 14 bases between the two germline ends. In DNA form, the CDR3 reads TGTGCCAGCAGCATAGGTCGGGGAGGCTCCTACGAGCAGTACTTC. It codes for CASSIGRGGSYEQYF.

CDR3 in amino acids: CASSIKRVAANTGELFF. In nucleotides, the CDR3 is TGTGCCAGTAGTATAAAAAGGGTAGCGGCGAACACCGGGGAGCTGTTTTTT. V and J are TRBV19 and TRBJ2-2, with D tentatively TRBD2 (6 bases). With 2 bases removed from V and 0 bases from J, the gap between germline ends came to 13 bases. The germline gives CDR1 LNHDA, CDR2 SQIVND (reference sequence). This CDR3 region has 17 residues.

V and J are TRBV5-7 and TRBJ2-5; D is possibly TRBD2 (5 bases). TRBV5-7 is given ORF status, its function remaining uncertain. The CDR3 is made up of 14 amino acids. V was pared by 4 bases and J by 4 bases, with 14 bases between. The CDR3, as DNA: TGTGCCAGCAGCCCAGAGGGCCACGTAGAGACCCAGTACTTC. This sequence encodes CASSPEGHVETQYF.

This chain joins TRBV28 and TRBJ1-5, with a tentative D call TRBD1 (5 bases). Per the germline V gene, CDR1 is MDHEN and CDR2 is SYDVKM. V lost 5 bases to trimming and J lost 0 bases, with 11 bases between them. CDR3 length equals 15 residues. The CDR3 bases are TGTGCCAGCAGTCGGGGGGGGAATAGCAATCAGCCCCAGCATTTT. It specifies CASSRGGNSNQPQHF.

The chain links TRBV30 to TRBJ1-5, with a possible D match to TRBD1 (5 bases). Germline lookup yields CDR1 GTSNPN and CDR2 SVGIG (reference sequence). The CDR3 has 14 amino acids. V lost 1 base and J 5 bases, leaving 12 bases between the germline ends. As DNA, the CDR3 is TGTGCCTGGAGTGCCCCGGGGGTAGATCAGCCCCAGCATTTT. It yields the protein CAWSAPGVDQPQHF.

CDR3 protein: CACRSGSGQGTYSPLHF. The CDR3 nucleotides read TGTGCCTGTAGGTCGGGGTCGGGACAGGGTACTTATTCACCCCTCCACTTT. The chain links TRBV30 to TRBJ1-6, with 9 bases fitting TRBD1. J gave up 8 bases and V 6 bases, and 17 bases lay outside the gene matches. In germline, CDR1 is GTSNPN, CDR2 SVGIG (reference sequence). The CDR3 length is 17 residues.

This rearrangement joins TRBV27 to TRBJ1-2, with 8 bases matching TRBD1. The CDR3 sequence is 12 residues long. V was pared by 6 bases and J by 8 bases, with 5 bases of the junction left unmatched. Germline assignment: CDR1 MNHEY and CDR2 SMNVEV (reference sequence). CDR3 region: CASRKTGDGYTF. The CDR3 nucleotides read TGTGCCAGCAGGAAGACAGGGGACGGCTACACCTTC.

The chain couples TRBV6-2 or TRBV6-3 to TRBJ1-5, with 11 positions matching TRBD1. J gave up 3 bases and V 3 bases, and 7 bases lay outside the gene matches. Germline CDR1 MNHEY, CDR2 SVGEGT. The CDR3 contains 17 residues. The CDR3 DNA sequence: TGTGCCAGCAGTTATTCCCGGACAGGGGGCGTCAATCAGCCCCAGCATTTT. Translation gives CASSYSRTGGVNQPQHF.

The CDR3 spells CASSEFDGSANQETQYF. CDR3 in DNA: TGCGCCAGCTCAGAGTTCGACGGCAGCGCGAATCAAGAGACCCAGTACTTC. J is TRBJ2-5 and V is TRBV10-1; D ambiguous. With 8 bases removed from V and 2 bases from J, the gap between germline ends came to 24 bases. This CDR3 comprises 17 residues. Germline assignment: CDR1 WNHNN and CDR2 SYGVQD (reference sequence).